This T cell receptor beta chain was profiled in a study of CD8 T cells in Susac syndrome. The control group consisted of healthy donors matched for age and sex. This CDR3 has 13 residues. Trimming took off 6 bases at V and 3 bases at J, with 11 bases between the two ends. Reverse transcription of about 0.5 to 1 ug RNA used random hexamers. The immunoSEQ assay covered 54 Vbeta and 13 Jbeta segments for CDR3. Via MiXCR, TCRdb re-called the immunoSEQ multiplex PCR reads, giving one row per CDR3 protein. In the table there are 180,000 or so distinct CDR3 sequences, around 94% of which are singletons. The clonotype originates from a human donor in good health. The rearrangement uses TRBV12-3 or TRBV12-4 and TRBJ1-1; D may be TRBD1 (6 bases). The specimen sequenced was CD4+ T cells from PBMCs. This CDR3 is CASRDGTYTEAFF. The CDR3 DNA is TGTGCCAGCAGGGACGGGACATACACTGAAGCTTTCTTT.